A single sample gave rise to the 9 T cell receptor beta chains below, sequenced in a study of spatial heterogeneity in lung cancer. From the 5' RACE reads, TCRdb called clonotypes with MiXCR, one entry per CDR3 protein. The table includes 80,000 to 95,000 distinct CDR3 sequences, under 9% detected once. The time point: sample taken at primary tumor resection. Unsorted whole RNA of tumor, nontumor lung or frozen PBMC was sequenced. The specimen comprised PBMCs, sampled at surgery. Receptor source: a male donor with early-stage non-small cell lung cancer.

This clonotype was seen at least ten times. This chain joins TRBV29-1 and TRBJ2-3; 8 bases align to TRBD2. Germline V CDR1 and CDR2: SQVTM, ANQGSEA. The junction had 10 bases not matched to a gene; V was cut back by 5 bases and J by 0 bases. This CDR3 is 16 amino acids long. This CDR3 reads CSVTTEREQSTDTQYF. Written as DNA, the CDR3 is TGCAGCGTTACCACGGAGCGGGAGCAGAGCACAGATACGCAGTATTTT.

This clonotype was found a few times. V is TRBV20-1 and J is TRBJ1-1; D gene uncertain. V lost 0 bases to trimming and J lost 3 bases, with 11 bases between them. Germline values: CDR1 DFQATT, CDR2 SNEGSKA (reference sequence). The CDR3 consists of 14 residues. The CDR3 sequence is CSARDTRFYTEAFF. The CDR3 DNA sequence: TGCAGTGCTAGAGATACGAGGTTTTACACTGAAGCTTTCTTT.

Ten or more counts support this clonotype. The genes are TRBV5-1 and TRBJ2-5; D possibly corresponds to TRBD1 (6 bases). The CDR3 contains 13 residues. CDR1 and CDR2 from the germline V gene are SGHRS and YFSETQ. Trimming shortened V by 0 bases and J by 5 bases, and 8 bases separated the two germline ends. CDR3 region: CASSLDRVETQYF. DNA of the CDR3: TGCGCCAGCAGCTTGGACAGGGTGGAGACCCAGTACTTC.

This clonotype was seen many times. The genes are TRBV5-1 and TRBJ2-7; D might be TRBD2 (6 bases). V shed 4 bases and J shed 0 bases, with 11 bases lying between them. The CDR3 extends over 14 amino acids. CDR1 and CDR2 from the germline V gene are SGHRS and YFSETQ. This CDR3 reads CASSTWTNSYEQYF. The CDR3 DNA sequence: TGCGCCAGCAGCACCTGGACTAACTCCTACGAGCAGTACTTC.

In its sample, this clonotype was seen many times. This sequence joins TRBV15 and TRBJ2-5; maybe TRBD1 (5 bases). Per the germline V gene, CDR1 is LNHNV and CDR2 is YYDKDF (reference sequence). V lost 0 bases and J 5 bases, leaving 13 bases between the germline ends. This CDR3 spans 15 amino acids. This chain's CDR3 is CATSRDSIGAETQYF. The CDR3 nucleotides are TGTGCCACCAGCAGAGATAGTATAGGGGCGGAGACCCAGTACTTC. The full variable domain, with the rest looked up from reference TRBV15 and TRBJ2-5, is DAMVIQNPRYQVTQFGKPVTLSCSQTLNHNVMYWYQQKSSQAPKLLFHYYDKDFNNEADTPDNFQSRRPNTSFCFLDIRSPGLGDTAMYLCATSRDSIGAETQYFGPGTRLLVL.

This clonotype was recorded a few times. The chain has TRBV20-1 and TRBJ2-5; D remains unclear. Germline loops: CDR1 DFQATT, CDR2 SNEGSKA (reference sequence). Trimming cost V 3 bases and J 5 bases, with 4 bases left between them. The CDR3 totals 10 residues. DNA of the CDR3: TGCAGTGCTAGGGAGGAGACCCAGTACTTC. It specifies CSAREETQYF.

This clonotype was counted many times. This chain uses TRBV20-1 with TRBJ1-1; 11 bases map to TRBD1. The CDR3 covers 13 residues. The V gene's germline CDR1 is DFQATT and CDR2 SNEGSKA (reference sequence). Germline trimming cut 5 bases from V and 1 base from J; bases unmatched to any gene: 0. The CDR3 sequence is CSAGQGANTEAFF. The CDR3 DNA sequence: TGCAGTGCTGGACAGGGGGCGAACACTGAAGCTTTCTTT.

This clonotype occurred many times. The V call is TRBV19, the J call TRBJ1-5; possible D gene TRBD1, 6 bases. The V gene's germline CDR1 is LNHDA and CDR2 SQIVND (reference sequence). Trimming stripped 5 bases from V and 6 bases from J, with 17 bases between. The CDR3 length is 15 residues. CDR3 residues: CASSVRWGAAQPQHF. The CDR3 coding sequence is TGTGCCAGTAGTGTCAGGTGGGGGGCAGCTCAGCCCCAGCATTTT.

For the CDR3, the DNA is TGTGCCAGCAGCCGCGGACAGGTTCGGAACTATGGCTACACCTTC. This codes for CASSRGQVRNYGYTF. The chain couples TRBV13 to TRBJ1-2; 7 bases are shared with TRBD1. CDR3 size: 15 residues. V was pared by 5 bases and J by 2 bases, with 8 bases of the junction left unmatched. Germline CDR1 PRHDT, CDR2 FYEKMQ (reference sequence).